This T cell receptor (beta chain) was identified during a study of vaccination effects on CD4 cells after COVID-19. Study-level background: Every participant took two doses of the BNT162b2 or mRNA-1273 vaccine.

To note about this clone: Antigen unknown.

Method: immunoSEQ multiplex PCR; TCRdb's copy keeps in-frame clones and lacks some. The profile shows approximately 74,000 clones, approximately 75% of them singletons. Prior to sequencing, the ViraFEST assay stimulated PBMC with viral peptide pools, which expanded the antigen-specific CD4+ T cells. Isolating CD4+ T cells followed around nine days of culture. Vaccine recipients had no previous SARS-CoV-2 infection; their nucleocapsid antibodies were negative. A density of around 2 million PBMC per well was used; these cells were cultured with about 10 IU/ml IL-2 and about 9.5 ug/ml peptides. Half-medium exchanges with IL-2 medium took place on days 3 and 7. CDR3 size: 14 residues. V lost 2 bases, J lost 4 bases, and 9 bases lay in between. In germline, CDR1 is MNHNY, CDR2 SVGAGI (reference sequence). Study-level points and caveats: Sampling in the study covered few convalescent patients and included no early post-infection timepoints.

This TCR derives from a human donor who received a COVID-19 vaccine. The input for sequencing was CD4+ T cells from PBMCs cultured with HCoV-NL63 spike peptides, taken before COVID-19 vaccination. The V call is TRBV6-6, the J call TRBJ1-3; D unclear. The CDR3 here is CASSYVGAGNTIYF. The CDR3 region has the DNA TGTGCCAGCAGTTACGTGGGAGCCGGAAACACCATATATTTT.